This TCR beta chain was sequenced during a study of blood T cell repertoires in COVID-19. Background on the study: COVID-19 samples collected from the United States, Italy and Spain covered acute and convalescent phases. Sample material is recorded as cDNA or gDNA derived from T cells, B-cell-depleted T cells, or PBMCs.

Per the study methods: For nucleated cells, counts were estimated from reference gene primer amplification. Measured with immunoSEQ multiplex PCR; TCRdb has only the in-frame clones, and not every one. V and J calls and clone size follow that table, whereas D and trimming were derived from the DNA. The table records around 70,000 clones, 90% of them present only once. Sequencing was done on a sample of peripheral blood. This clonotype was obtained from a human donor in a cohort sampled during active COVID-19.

The CDR3 region has the DNA TGTGCCAGCACCAGACTAGCGGGAGTCGAGCAGTACTTC. Translated: CASTRLAGVEQYF. The chain uses TRBV11-2 and TRBJ2-7, with 12 bases matching TRBD2. The CDR3 is made up of 13 amino acids. Germline lookup yields CDR1 SGHAT and CDR2 FQNNGV. J gave up 6 bases and V 7 bases, and 4 bases lay outside the gene matches.